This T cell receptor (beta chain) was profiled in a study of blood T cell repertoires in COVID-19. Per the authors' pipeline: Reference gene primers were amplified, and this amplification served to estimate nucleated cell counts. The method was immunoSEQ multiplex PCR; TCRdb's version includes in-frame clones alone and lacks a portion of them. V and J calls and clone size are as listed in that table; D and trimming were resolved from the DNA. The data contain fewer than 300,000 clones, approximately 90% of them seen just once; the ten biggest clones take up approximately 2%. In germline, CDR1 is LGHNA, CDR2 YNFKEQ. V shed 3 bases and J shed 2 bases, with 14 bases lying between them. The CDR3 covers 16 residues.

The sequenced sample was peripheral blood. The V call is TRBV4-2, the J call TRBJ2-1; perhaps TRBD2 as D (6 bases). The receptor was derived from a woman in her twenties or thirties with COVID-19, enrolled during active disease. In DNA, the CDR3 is TGTGCCAGCAGCCAGTCTAGCGCCACCGCCTACAATGAGCAGTTCTTC. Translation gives CASSQSSATAYNEQFF.